This is a list of T cell receptor beta chains from one sample in a study of OX40 agonist ivuxolimab in advanced cancers. TCRdb's copy holds only in-frame clones and misses some; the assay was immunoSEQ multiplex PCR. The data contain 70,000 or so clones, 92% of them seen just once; the ten biggest clones take up about 7.1%. The source was CD4+ or CD8+ T cells sorted from blood, collected in a trial of the OX40 agonist ivuxolimab. Every receptor here comes from an adult with an advanced solid tumor such as melanoma, head and neck, liver or kidney cancer. The CDR3 runs from the conserved cysteine through the conserved F or W. A D gene is named only where the DNA matches it firmly. Where a row states a size, it is once, few, many or the class of an expanded clone; other rows omit it.

CDR3 protein | CDR3 DNA | V gene | CDR3 length | D gene | J gene | clone size
CASSLVAGVTDTQYF | TGTGCCAGCAGCCTGGTAGCGGGGGTTACAGATACGCAGTATTTT | TRBV5-8 | 15 | TRBD2 | TRBJ2-3 | .
CASGDGQGNDYTF | TGTGCCAGCGGTGATGGACAGGGGAATGACTACACCTTC | TRBV6-4 | 13 | TRBD1 | TRBJ1-2 | .
CASSYSNWENEQFF | TGTGCCAGCAGTTACTCGAATTGGGAAAATGAGCAGTTCTTC | TRBV6-5 | 14 | . | TRBJ2-1 | .
CASSSATGTSGESPITGELFF | TGTGCCAGCAGCTCCGCGACTGGGACTAGCGGGGAATCGCCCATAACCGGGGAGCTGTTTTTT | TRBV9 | 21 | TRBD2 | TRBJ2-2 | .
CASSAGNTGELFF | TGTGCCAGCAGTGCCGGGAACACCGGGGAGCTGTTTTTT | TRBV6-4 | 13 | . | TRBJ2-2 | .
CASSAGTPTTYEQYF | TGTGCCAGCAGCGCTGGGACTCCGACTACCTACGAGCAGTACTTC | TRBV13 | 15 | . | TRBJ2-7 | once
CASSFETPQNSPLHF | TGTGCCAGCAGTTTCGAGACACCGCAAAATTCACCCCTCCACTTT | TRBV27 | 15 | . | TRBJ1-6 | .
CASSVTGAGTQETQYF | TGTGCCAGCAGCGTGACGGGGGCCGGGACCCAAGAGACCCAGTACTTC | TRBV5-4 | 16 | . | TRBJ2-5 | .
CASSVRQDYYEQYF | TGTGCCAGCAGCGTTAGGCAGGACTACTACGAGCAGTACTTC | TRBV9 | 14 | . | TRBJ2-7 | .
CASSTGGAGYTEAFF | TGTGCCAGCAGTACAGGGGGCGCCGGATACACTGAAGCTTTCTTT | TRBV14 | 15 | TRBD1 | TRBJ1-1 | .
CASSLGPRLAATYERYF | TGTGCCAGCAGCTTAGGTCCCAGACTAGCGGCTACCTACGAGCGGTACTTC | TRBV7-2 | 17 | TRBD2 | TRBJ2-7 | .
CATMTSSNEQFF | TGTGCCACAATGACTAGCAGTAATGAGCAGTTCTTC | TRBV10-3 | 12 | TRBD2 | TRBJ2-1 | .
CASTPAGVTEAFF | TGTGCCAGCACCCCGGCCGGGGTCACTGAAGCTTTCTTT | TRBV6-5 | 13 | . | TRBJ1-1 | .
CASSLGGAADRNTIYF | TGTGCCAGCAGCCTGGGAGGGGCAGCTGATCGAAACACCATATATTTT | TRBV9 | 16 | . | TRBJ1-3 | .
CASSYSEGVQPQHF | TGTGCCAGCAGTTACTCTGAGGGAGTTCAGCCCCAGCATTTT | TRBV6-5 | 14 | . | TRBJ1-5 | .
CASSYTVNTEAFF | TGTGCCAGCAGCTATACCGTGAACACTGAAGCTTTCTTT | TRBV5-6 | 13 | . | TRBJ1-1 | once
CASSEGHRETQYF | TGTGCCAGCAGTGAGGGACATCGGGAGACCCAGTACTTC | TRBV6-1 | 13 | . | TRBJ2-5 | .
CASSWDRGGETQYF | TGTGCCAGCTCCTGGGACAGGGGAGGAGAGACCCAGTACTTC | TRBV18 | 14 | TRBD1 | TRBJ2-5 | .
CASSSRQNTGELFF | TGTGCCAGCAGCTCCCGGCAGAACACCGGGGAGCTGTTTTTT | TRBV9 | 14 | . | TRBJ2-2 | .
CASSLWSGNTEAFF | TGTGCCAGCAGCTTGTGGTCAGGGAACACTGAAGCTTTCTTT | TRBV5-4 | 14 | . | TRBJ1-1 | once
CASSLGAVLLSEAFF | TGCGCCAGCAGCTTGGGAGCAGTTCTTTTAAGTGAAGCTTTCTTT | TRBV5-1 | 15 | . | TRBJ1-1 | .
CASSYVAGGARTEAFF | TGTGCCAGCAGTTACGTAGCAGGGGGCGCTCGGACTGAAGCTTTCTTT | TRBV27 | 16 | TRBD1 | TRBJ1-1 | .
CASSLDRDRRYGYTF | TGTGCCAGCAGCTTGGACAGGGACAGGAGGTATGGCTACACCTTC | TRBV5-5 | 15 | TRBD1 | TRBJ1-2 | .
CASSPQGTYEQYF | TGCGCCAGCAGTCCACAGGGGACCTACGAGCAGTACTTC | TRBV5-1 | 13 | TRBD1 | TRBJ2-7 | .
CASSRFGQYSNQPQHF | TGTGCCAGCAGCCGTTTCGGACAGTATAGCAATCAGCCCCAGCATTTT | TRBV5-8 | 16 | . | TRBJ1-5 | .
CASSESSMRGNQPQHF | TGCGCCAGCAGTGAGTCGTCAATGCGAGGCAATCAGCCCCAGCATTTT | TRBV10-2 | 16 | . | TRBJ1-5 | few
CASSLSLEAFF | TGTGCCAGCAGCTTGAGCCTTGAAGCTTTCTTT | TRBV5-6 | 11 | . | TRBJ1-1 | .
CASSPMTEETQYF | TGTGCCAGCAGCCCGATGACAGAAGAGACCCAGTACTTC | TRBV9 | 13 | . | TRBJ2-5 | .
CASSQDQGGGDEQFF | TGCGCCAGCAGCCAAGATCAGGGAGGGGGCGATGAGCAGTTCTTC | TRBV4-1 | 15 | . | TRBJ2-1 | .
CASSSEGGGTYEQYF | TGTGCCAGCAGCTCCGAGGGAGGGGGAACCTACGAGCAGTACTTC | TRBV13 | 15 | . | TRBJ2-7 | .
CASSQGDRTLERDTEAFF | TGCGCCAGCAGCCAAGGGGACCGGACCCTCGAAAGGGACACTGAAGCTTTCTTT | TRBV4-3 | 18 | . | TRBJ1-1 | .
CASSWRDYEQYF | TGTGCCAGCAGTTGGCGGGACTACGAGCAGTACTTC | TRBV6-5 | 12 | . | TRBJ2-7 | .
CASSESSGGAFPGELFF | TGCGCCAGCAGTGAATCGAGCGGGGGGGCATTCCCCGGGGAGCTGTTTTTT | TRBV10-2 | 17 | TRBD2 | TRBJ2-2 | .
CASSLVGRGPEIYNSPLHF | TGTGCCAGCAGCTTAGTGGGCAGGGGGCCTGAGATCTATAATTCACCCCTCCACTTT | TRBV7-9 | 19 | TRBD1 | TRBJ1-6 | .
CASSPFRRLSSYEQYF | TGTGCCAGCAGCCCCTTCCGTCGGCTAAGCTCCTACGAGCAGTACTTC | TRBV5-6 | 16 | . | TRBJ2-7 | .
CAWSVGGSYEQYF | TGTGCCTGGAGTGTAGGGGGCTCCTACGAGCAGTACTTC | TRBV30 | 13 | . | TRBJ2-7 | .
CASSYPAEQYF | TGTGCCAGCAGTTACCCTGCCGAGCAGTACTTC | TRBV6-1 | 11 | . | TRBJ2-7 | .
CASSSIGTDPYGYTF | TGTGCCAGCAGCTCTATCGGTACAGATCCCTATGGCTACACCTTC | TRBV7-6 | 15 | . | TRBJ1-2 | once
CASSPGQQDQETQYF | TGTGCCAGCAGCCCAGGACAGCAAGACCAAGAGACCCAGTACTTC | TRBV5-8 | 15 | . | TRBJ2-5 | .
CASSLVDTGREQYF | TGTGCCAGCAGCTTGGTCGATACGGGACGGGAGCAGTACTTC | TRBV5-6 | 14 | . | TRBJ2-7 | .
CASSQEGTGNTIYF | TGCGCCAGCAGCCAAGAAGGAACTGGAAACACCATATATTTT | TRBV4-3 | 14 | . | TRBJ1-3 | .
CASSLGSSAQHF | TGTGCCAGCAGCTTAGGGTCCTCGGCCCAGCATTTT | TRBV13 | 12 | . | TRBJ1-5 | .
CASSLGMGSAYGYTF | TGTGCCAGCAGCTTAGGTATGGGCAGCGCCTATGGCTACACCTTC | TRBV7-9 | 15 | . | TRBJ1-2 | .
CASSVELAGGYNEQFF | TGTGCCAGCAGCGTAGAGCTAGCGGGGGGATACAATGAGCAGTTCTTC | TRBV9 | 16 | TRBD2 | TRBJ2-1 | .
CASSPPGGGEAFF | TGTGCCAGCAGCCCCCCCGGGGGTGGTGAAGCTTTCTTT | TRBV7-6 | 13 | . | TRBJ1-1 | .
CASPEGSNTGELFF | TGTGCCAGCCCGGAGGGGTCGAACACCGGGGAGCTGTTTTTT | TRBV13 | 14 | . | TRBJ2-2 | .
CASSRTGGNTEAFF | TGTGCCAGCAGCCGGACAGGGGGGAACACTGAAGCTTTCTTT | TRBV11-2 | 14 | TRBD1 | TRBJ1-1 | .
CATRRDREGNTEAFF | TGTGCCACCCGCCGGGACAGGGAAGGAAACACTGAAGCTTTCTTT | TRBV6-1 | 15 | TRBD1 | TRBJ1-1 | .
CASRLWTGTGNTIYF | TGTGCCAGCAGGCTGTGGACAGGAACTGGAAACACCATATATTTT | TRBV2 | 15 | TRBD1 | TRBJ1-3 | .
CASSLGLAGGPNEQFF | TGTGCCAGCAGCTTAGGGCTAGCGGGGGGGCCGAATGAGCAGTTCTTC | TRBV13 | 16 | TRBD2 | TRBJ2-1 | .
CASSLAGQSNEQFF | TGTGCCAGCAGCTTGGCCGGGCAGTCCAATGAGCAGTTCTTC | TRBV5-4 | 14 | . | TRBJ2-1 | .
CASSQYRGAEQYF | TGTGCCAGCAGCCAGTACAGGGGCGCCGAGCAGTACTTC | TRBV14 | 13 | TRBD1 | TRBJ2-7 | .
CASSVGGVNTEAFF | TGTGCCAGCAGCGTTGGGGGCGTGAACACTGAAGCTTTCTTT | TRBV5-6 | 14 | . | TRBJ1-1 | .
CASSQMNLVNQPQHF | TGTGCCAGCAGCCAGATGAACCTAGTGAATCAGCCCCAGCATTTT | TRBV7-2 | 15 | . | TRBJ1-5 | .
CASSQDAGAGAEQYF | TGCGCCAGCAGCCAAGATGCCGGGGCAGGGGCCGAGCAGTACTTC | TRBV4-3 | 15 | . | TRBJ2-7 | .
CASSLWGRSQDTQYF | TGTGCCAGCAGTTTATGGGGCAGGTCCCAAGATACGCAGTATTTT | TRBV27 | 15 | . | TRBJ2-3 | .
CASSSGGTGVYYGYTF | TGTGCCAGCAGCTCCGGTGGGACAGGGGTTTACTATGGCTACACCTTC | TRBV7-9 | 16 | TRBD1 | TRBJ1-2 | .